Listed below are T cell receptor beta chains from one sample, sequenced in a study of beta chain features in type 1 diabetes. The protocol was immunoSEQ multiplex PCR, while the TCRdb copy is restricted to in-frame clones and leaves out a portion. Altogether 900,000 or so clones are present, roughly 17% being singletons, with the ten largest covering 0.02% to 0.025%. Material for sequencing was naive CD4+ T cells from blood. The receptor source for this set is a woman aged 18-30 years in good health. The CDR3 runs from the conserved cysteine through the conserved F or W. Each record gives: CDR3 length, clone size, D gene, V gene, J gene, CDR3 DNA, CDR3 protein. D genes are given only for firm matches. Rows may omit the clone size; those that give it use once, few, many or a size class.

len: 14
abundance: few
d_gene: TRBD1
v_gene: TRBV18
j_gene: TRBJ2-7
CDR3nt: TGTGCCAGCTCCAAGGGGACAGGGGAGTACGAGCAGTACTTC
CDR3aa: CASSKGTGEYEQYF

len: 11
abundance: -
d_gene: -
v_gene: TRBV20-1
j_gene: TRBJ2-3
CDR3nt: TGCAGTGCTCCGGAAATAGATACGCAGTATTTT
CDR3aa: CSAPEIDTQYF

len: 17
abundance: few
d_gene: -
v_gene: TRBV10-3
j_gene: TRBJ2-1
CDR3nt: TGTGCCATCAGTTACATGTCGGGCCAAAGCGTGACCAATGAGCAGTTCTTC
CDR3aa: CAISYMSGQSVTNEQFF

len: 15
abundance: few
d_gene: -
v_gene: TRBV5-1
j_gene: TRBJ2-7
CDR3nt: TGCGCCAGCAGACAGCGGCTAAGGGGACCCTACGAGCAGTACTTC
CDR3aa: CASRQRLRGPYEQYF

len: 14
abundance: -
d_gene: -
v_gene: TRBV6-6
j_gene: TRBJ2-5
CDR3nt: TGTGCCAGCAGTTACTCGAGCAAGCGCGAGACCCAGTACTTC
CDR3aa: CASSYSSKRETQYF

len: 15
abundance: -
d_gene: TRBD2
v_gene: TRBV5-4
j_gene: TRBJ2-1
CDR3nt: TGTGCCAGCAGCTTGGGACTAGCTTTGTTCTATGAGCAGTTCTTC
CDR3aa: CASSLGLALFYEQFF

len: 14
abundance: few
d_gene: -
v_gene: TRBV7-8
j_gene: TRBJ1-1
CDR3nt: TGTGCCAGCAGCTTACCATCCATGAACACTGAAGCTTTCTTT
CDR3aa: CASSLPSMNTEAFF

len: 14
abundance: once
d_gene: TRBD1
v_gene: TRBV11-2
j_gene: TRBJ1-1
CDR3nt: TGTGCCAGCAGCTCCCAGGGGGCGAACACTGAAGCTTTCTTT
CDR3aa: CASSSQGANTEAFF

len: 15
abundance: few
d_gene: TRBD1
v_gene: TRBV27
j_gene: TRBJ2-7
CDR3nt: TGTGCCAGCAGTTTATTTGTGGGACAGGCCTACGAGCAGTACTTC
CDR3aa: CASSLFVGQAYEQYF

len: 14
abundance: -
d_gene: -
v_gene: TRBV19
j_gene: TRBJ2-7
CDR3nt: TGTGCCAGTCAATTCCTGGCTAGAATCTACGAGCAGTACTTC
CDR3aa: CASQFLARIYEQYF

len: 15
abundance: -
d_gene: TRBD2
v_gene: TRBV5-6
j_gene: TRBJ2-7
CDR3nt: TGTGCCAGCAGCGCCGGACTAGCGGGAACCTACGAGCAGTACTTC
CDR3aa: CASSAGLAGTYEQYF

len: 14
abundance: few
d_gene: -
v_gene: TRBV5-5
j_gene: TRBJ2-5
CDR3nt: TGTGCCAGCAGCTTGACAGGGTACCAAGAGACCCAGTACTTC
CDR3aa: CASSLTGYQETQYF

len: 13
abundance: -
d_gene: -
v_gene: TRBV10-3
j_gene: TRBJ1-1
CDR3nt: TGTGCCATCAGGGAGCAACTGAACACTGAAGCTTTCTTT
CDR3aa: CAIREQLNTEAFF

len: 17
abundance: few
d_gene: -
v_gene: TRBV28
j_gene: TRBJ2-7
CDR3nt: TGTGCCAGCAGTTTGGGGGTGTTCGCCCACGCGGGGTACGAGCAGTACTTC
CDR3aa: CASSLGVFAHAGYEQYF

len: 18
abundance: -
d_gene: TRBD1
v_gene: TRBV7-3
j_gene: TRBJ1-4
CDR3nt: TGTGCCAGCAGCTTAAAAGAGATAAGGGGACAGGGAGCTTTGAAACTGTTTTTT
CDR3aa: CASSLKEIRGQGALKLFF

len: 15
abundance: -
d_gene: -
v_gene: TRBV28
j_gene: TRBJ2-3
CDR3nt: TGTGCCAGCAGCCCCAGTGGGGCCGGGGGAGATACGCAGTATTTT
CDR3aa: CASSPSGAGGDTQYF

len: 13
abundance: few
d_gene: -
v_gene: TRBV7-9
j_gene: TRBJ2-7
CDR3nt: TGTGCCAGCGCTCGGGAGACCTCCTACGAGCAGTACTTC
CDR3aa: CASARETSYEQYF

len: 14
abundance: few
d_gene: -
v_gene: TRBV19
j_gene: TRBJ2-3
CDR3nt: TGTGCCAGTAACGTCGGATTGGGGGTGGATACGCAGTATTTT
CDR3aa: CASNVGLGVDTQYF

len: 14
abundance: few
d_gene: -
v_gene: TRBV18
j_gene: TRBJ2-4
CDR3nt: TGTGCCAGCTCACCAGATCGACAGAAAAACATTCAGTACTTC
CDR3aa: CASSPDRQKNIQYF

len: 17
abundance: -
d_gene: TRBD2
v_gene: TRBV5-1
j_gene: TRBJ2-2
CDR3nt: TGCGCCAGCAGCGCAAGACCGGGACTAGCGGATACCGGGGAGCTGTTTTTT
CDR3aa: CASSARPGLADTGELFF

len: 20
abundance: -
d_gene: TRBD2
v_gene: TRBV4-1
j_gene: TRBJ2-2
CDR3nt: TGCGCCAGCAGCCAAAGCGAACTAGCGGGAGGGCCATTCCGTTCCGGGGAGCTGTTTTTT
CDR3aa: CASSQSELAGGPFRSGELFF

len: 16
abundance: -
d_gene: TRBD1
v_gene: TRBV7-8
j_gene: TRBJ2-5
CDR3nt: TGTGCCAGCAGCTTAGGCGCGACAGGGACGGGAGAGACCCAGTACTTC
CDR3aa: CASSLGATGTGETQYF

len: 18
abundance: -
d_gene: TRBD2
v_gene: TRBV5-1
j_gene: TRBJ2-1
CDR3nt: TGCGCCAGCAGCCCTTCAGGAATAGCGGGAGCCGGCTACAATGAGCAGTTCTTC
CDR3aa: CASSPSGIAGAGYNEQFF

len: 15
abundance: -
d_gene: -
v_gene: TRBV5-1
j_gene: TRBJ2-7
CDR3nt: TGCGCCAGCACGAGGTGGGGAGGAGGGGAGTACGAGCAGTACTTC
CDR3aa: CASTRWGGGEYEQYF

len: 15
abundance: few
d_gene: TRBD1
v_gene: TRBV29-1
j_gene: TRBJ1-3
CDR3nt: TGCAGCGTTCTACCGTCGGACAGGGGGTCCAACACCATATATTTT
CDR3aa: CSVLPSDRGSNTIYF

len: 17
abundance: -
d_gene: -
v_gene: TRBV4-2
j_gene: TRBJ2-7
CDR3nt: TGTGCCAGCAGCCAAGAAGCGCGTTCAGGGCGCGTTTACGAGCAGTACTTC
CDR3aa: CASSQEARSGRVYEQYF

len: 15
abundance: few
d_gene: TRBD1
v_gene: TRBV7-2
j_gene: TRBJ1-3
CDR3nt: TGTGCCAGCAGCCCCAAACAGGGGGTTGGAAACACCATATATTTT
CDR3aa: CASSPKQGVGNTIYF

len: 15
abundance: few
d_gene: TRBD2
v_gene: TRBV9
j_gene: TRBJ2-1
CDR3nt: TGTGCCAGCAGCGTAGCTAGCGGGAGAGTCTATGAGCAGTTCTTC
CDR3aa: CASSVASGRVYEQFF

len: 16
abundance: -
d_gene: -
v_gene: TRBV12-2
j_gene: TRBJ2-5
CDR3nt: TGTGCAAGTCGCCTGCGATCGGGACAACCTCAAGAGACCCAGTACTTC
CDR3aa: CASRLRSGQPQETQYF

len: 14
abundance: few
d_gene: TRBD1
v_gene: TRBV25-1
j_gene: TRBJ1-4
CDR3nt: TGTGCCAGCAGTGTGGCAGGGGGAAGTGAAAAACTGTTTTTT
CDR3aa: CASSVAGGSEKLFF

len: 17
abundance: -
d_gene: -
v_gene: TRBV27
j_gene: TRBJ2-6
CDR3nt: TGTGCCAGCAGTTACGGGGCCCAAAGCTCTGGGGCCAACGTCCTGACTTTC
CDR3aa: CASSYGAQSSGANVLTF

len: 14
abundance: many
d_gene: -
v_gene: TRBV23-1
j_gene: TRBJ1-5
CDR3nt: TGCGCCAGCAGTCAATCGAGGGGGGATCAGCCCCAGCATTTT
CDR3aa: CASSQSRGDQPQHF

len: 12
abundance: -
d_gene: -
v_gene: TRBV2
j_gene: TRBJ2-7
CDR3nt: TGTGCCAGCAGTAGCCACACCTACGAGCAGTACTTC
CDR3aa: CASSSHTYEQYF

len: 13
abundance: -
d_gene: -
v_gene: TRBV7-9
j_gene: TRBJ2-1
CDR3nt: TGTGCCAGCAGCTTAACGGCTTACAATGAGCAGTTCTTC
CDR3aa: CASSLTAYNEQFF

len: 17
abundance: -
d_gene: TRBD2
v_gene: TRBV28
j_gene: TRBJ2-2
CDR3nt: TGTGCCAGCAGTCCGCGGGGGGGACTAGGAAACACCGGGGAGCTGTTTTTT
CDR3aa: CASSPRGGLGNTGELFF

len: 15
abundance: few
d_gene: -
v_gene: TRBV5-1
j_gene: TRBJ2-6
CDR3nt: TGCGCCAGCCAGGTGTACCCTGCTGGGGCCAACGTCCTGACTTTC
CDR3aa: CASQVYPAGANVLTF

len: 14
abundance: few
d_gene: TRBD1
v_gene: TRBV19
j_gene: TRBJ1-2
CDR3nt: TGTGCCAGTAGTATTGGTGGGACAGACTATGGCTACACCTTC
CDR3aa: CASSIGGTDYGYTF

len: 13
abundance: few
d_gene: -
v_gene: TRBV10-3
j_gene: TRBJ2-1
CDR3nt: TGTGCCATCAGTGAGGTCCCGGTCGCCGAGCAGTTCTTC
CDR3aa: CAISEVPVAEQFF

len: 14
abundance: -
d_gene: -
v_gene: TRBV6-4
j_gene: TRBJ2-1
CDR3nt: TGTGCCAGCAGTGCACTTGCGGAAGCGGGTGAGCAGTTCTTC
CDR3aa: CASSALAEAGEQFF

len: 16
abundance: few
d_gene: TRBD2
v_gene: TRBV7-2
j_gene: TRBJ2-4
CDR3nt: TGTGCCAGCAGCTTAGCGGTGGCGGGAGGGGGGAACATTCAGTACTTC
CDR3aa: CASSLAVAGGGNIQYF

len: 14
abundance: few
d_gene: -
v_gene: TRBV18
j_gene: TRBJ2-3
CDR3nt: TGTGCCAGCTCACCAACCCAGGCTGGGGATACGCAGTATTTT
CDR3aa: CASSPTQAGDTQYF

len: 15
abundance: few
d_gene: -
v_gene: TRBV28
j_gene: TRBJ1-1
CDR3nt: TGTGCCAGCAGTTTAACAACAGGGATGAACACTGAAGCTTTCTTT
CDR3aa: CASSLTTGMNTEAFF

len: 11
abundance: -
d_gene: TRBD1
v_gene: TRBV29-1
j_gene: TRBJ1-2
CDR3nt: TGCAGCGTTGTGGACAGGGGACGATACACCTTC
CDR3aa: CSVVDRGRYTF

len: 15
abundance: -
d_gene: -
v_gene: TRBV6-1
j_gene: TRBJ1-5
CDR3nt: TGTGCCAGCAGGAACGGACAGACTAGCAATCAGCCCCAGCATTTT
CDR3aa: CASRNGQTSNQPQHF

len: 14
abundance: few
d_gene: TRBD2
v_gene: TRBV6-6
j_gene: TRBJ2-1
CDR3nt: TGTGCCAGCACCCTGGGACTAGCTCGCCATGAGCAGTTCTTC
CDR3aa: CASTLGLARHEQFF

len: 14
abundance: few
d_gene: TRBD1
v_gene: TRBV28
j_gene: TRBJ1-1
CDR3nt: TGTGCCAGCAGCTCGGGACAGGGGCTTACTGAAGCTTTCTTT
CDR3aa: CASSSGQGLTEAFF

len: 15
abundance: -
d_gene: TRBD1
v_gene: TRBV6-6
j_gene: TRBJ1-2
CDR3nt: TGTGCCAGCAGCCTCGGGACAGGAGAGAACTATGGCTACACCTTC
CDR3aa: CASSLGTGENYGYTF

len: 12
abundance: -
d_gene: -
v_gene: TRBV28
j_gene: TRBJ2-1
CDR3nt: TGTGCCAGCAGTACAGGGTACAATGAGCAGTTCTTC
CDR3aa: CASSTGYNEQFF

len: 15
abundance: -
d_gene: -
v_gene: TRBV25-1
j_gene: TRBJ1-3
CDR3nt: TGTGCCAGCAGCTCCGGGACAAACTCTGGAAACACCATATATTTT
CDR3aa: CASSSGTNSGNTIYF

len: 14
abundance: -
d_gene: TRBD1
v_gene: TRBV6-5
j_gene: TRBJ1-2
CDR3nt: TGTGCCAGCTTCTACCCAACAGGGGGCGATGGCTACACCTTC
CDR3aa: CASFYPTGGDGYTF

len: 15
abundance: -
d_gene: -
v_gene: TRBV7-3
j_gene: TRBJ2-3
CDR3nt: TGTGCCAGCAGCTTACGGACTGGCGCTACAGATACGCAGTATTTT
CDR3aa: CASSLRTGATDTQYF

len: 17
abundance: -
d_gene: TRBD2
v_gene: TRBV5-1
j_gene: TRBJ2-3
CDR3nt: TGCGCCAGCAGCTTGCCTCCGACTAGCAGAAGCACAGATACGCAGTATTTT
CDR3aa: CASSLPPTSRSTDTQYF

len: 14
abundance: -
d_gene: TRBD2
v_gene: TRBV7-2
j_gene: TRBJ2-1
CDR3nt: TGTGCCAGCAGTCCTAGCGGGAGTTGGAGTGAGCAGTTCTTC
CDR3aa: CASSPSGSWSEQFF

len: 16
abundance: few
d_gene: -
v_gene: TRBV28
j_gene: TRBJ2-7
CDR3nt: TGTGCCAGCACTCCCGGCGGGGCAGGGGGTTCCTACGAGCAGTACTTC
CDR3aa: CASTPGGAGGSYEQYF

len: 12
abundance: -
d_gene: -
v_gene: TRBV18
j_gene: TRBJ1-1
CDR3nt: TGTGCCAGCTCACCACTGGGCACTGAAGCTTTCTTT
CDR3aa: CASSPLGTEAFF

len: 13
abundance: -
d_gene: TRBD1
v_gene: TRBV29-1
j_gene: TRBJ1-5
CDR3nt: TGCAGCGTCGAAGGACAGGGAGGTCAGCCCCAGCATTTT
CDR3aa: CSVEGQGGQPQHF

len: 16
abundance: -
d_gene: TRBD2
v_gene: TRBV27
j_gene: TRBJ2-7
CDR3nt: TGTGCCAGCAGTTCCGCCCGGGGACTAGCGGGAGCGGAGCAGTACTTC
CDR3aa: CASSSARGLAGAEQYF

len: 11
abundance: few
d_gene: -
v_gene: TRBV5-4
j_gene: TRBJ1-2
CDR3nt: TGTGCCAGCAGCTCCGGCGGAGGCTACACCTTC
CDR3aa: CASSSGGGYTF

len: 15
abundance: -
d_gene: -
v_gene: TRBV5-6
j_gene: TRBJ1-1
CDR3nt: TGTGCCAGCAGCTTGACGGCACAGGGTTGGACTGAAGCTTTCTTT
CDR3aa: CASSLTAQGWTEAFF